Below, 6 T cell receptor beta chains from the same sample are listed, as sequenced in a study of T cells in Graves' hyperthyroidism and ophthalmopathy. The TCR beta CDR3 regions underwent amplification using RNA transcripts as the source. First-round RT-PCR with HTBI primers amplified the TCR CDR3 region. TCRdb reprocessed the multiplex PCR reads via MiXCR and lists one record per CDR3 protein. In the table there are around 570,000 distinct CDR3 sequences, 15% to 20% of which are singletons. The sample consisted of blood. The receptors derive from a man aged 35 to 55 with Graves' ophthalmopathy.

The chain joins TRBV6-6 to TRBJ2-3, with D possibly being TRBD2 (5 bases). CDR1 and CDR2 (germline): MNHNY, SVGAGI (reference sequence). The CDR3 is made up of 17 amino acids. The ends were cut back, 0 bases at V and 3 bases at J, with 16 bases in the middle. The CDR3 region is CASSYSGTSLGTDTQYF. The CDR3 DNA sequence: TGTGCCAGCAGTTACTCGGGTACTAGTCTCGGAACAGATACGCAGTATTTT.

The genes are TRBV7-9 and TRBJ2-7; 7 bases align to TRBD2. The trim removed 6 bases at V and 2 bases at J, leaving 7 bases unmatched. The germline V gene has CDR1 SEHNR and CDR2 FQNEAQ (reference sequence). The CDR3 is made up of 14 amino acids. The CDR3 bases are TGTGCCAGCAGACCCGGGACTACCACCTACGAGCAGTACTTC. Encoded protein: CASRPGTTTYEQYF.

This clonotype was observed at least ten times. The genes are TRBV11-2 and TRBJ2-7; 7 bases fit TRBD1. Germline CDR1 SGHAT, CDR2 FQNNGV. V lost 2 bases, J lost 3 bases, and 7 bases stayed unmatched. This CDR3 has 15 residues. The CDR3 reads CASSLIRDSSYEQYF. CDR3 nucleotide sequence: TGTGCCAGCAGCTTAATCCGGGACAGCAGCTACGAGCAGTACTTC.

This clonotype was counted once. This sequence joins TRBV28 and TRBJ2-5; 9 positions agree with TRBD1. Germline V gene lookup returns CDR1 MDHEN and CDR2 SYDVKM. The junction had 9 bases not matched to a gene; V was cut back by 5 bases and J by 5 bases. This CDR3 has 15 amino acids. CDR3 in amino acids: CASSPYRGLGETQYF. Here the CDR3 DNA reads TGTGCCAGCAGTCCTTACAGGGGGCTCGGGGAGACCCAGTACTTC. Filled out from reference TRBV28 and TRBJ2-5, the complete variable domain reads DVKVTQSSRYLVKRTGEKVFLECVQDMDHENMFWYRQDPGLGLRLIYFSYDVKMKEKGDIPEGYSVSREKKERFSLILESASTNQTSMYLCASSPYRGLGETQYFGPGTRLLVL.

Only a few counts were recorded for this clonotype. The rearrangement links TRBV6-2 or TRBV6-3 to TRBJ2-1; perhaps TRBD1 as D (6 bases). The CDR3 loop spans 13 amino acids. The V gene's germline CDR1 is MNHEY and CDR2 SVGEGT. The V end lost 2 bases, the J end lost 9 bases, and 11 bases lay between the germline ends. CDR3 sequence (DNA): TGTGCCAGCAGTTACGAAGGGGGTGTTGAGCAGTTCTTC. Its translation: CASSYEGGVEQFF.

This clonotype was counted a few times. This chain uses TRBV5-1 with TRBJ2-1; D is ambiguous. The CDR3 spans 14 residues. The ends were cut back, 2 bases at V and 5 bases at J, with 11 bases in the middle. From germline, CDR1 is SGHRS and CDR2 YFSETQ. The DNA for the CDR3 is TGCGCCAGCAGCTTCCCGGGCCTTGACAATGAGCAGTTCTTC. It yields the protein CASSFPGLDNEQFF.